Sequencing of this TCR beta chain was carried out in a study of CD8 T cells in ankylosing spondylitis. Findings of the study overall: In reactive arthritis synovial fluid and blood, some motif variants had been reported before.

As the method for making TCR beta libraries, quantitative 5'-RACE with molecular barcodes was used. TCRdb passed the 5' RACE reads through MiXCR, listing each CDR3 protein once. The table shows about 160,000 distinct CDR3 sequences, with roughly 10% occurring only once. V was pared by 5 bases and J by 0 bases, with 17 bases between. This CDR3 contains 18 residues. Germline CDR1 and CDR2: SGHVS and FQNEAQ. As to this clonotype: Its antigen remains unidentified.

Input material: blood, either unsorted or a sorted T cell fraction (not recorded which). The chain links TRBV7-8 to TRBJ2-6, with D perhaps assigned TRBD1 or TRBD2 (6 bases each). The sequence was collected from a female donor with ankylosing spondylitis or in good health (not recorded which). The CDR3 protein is CASSLQGTSSSGANVLTF. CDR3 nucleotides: TGTGCCAGCAGCCTCCAGGGGACTTCCAGCTCTGGGGCCAACGTCCTGACTTTC. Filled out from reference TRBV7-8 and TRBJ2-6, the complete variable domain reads GAGVSQSPRYKVAKRGQDVALRCDPISGHVSLFWYQQALGQGPEFLTYFQNEAQLDKSGLPSDRFFAERPEGSVSTLKIQRTQQEDSAVYLCASSLQGTSSSGANVLTFGAGSRLTVL.